The next 23 T cell receptor beta chains were all read from a single sample in a study of T cell responses to AZD1222 COVID-19 vaccine. Clones were sequenced by immunoSEQ multiplex PCR, and TCRdb holds only the in-frame ones, with some missing. Altogether about 150,000 clones are present, 89% being singletons, with the ten largest covering around 1.5%. Specimen: peripheral blood, collected 28 days after the second AZD1222 dose. These receptors all stem from an adult who received the AZD1222 COVID-19 vaccine.

In its sample, this clone was seen once. J is TRBJ2-7 and V is TRBV24-1; D is tentatively TRBD1 or TRBD2 (5 bases each). V was clipped by 9 bases and J by 6 bases, with 14 bases between them. The CDR3 covers 12 residues. Germline-derived CDR1 and CDR2 are KGHDR and SFDVKD. CDR3 residues: CATQGIGGEQYF. Written as DNA, the CDR3 is TGTGCCACCCAGGGAATTGGGGGCGAGCAGTACTTC.

CDR3: CASGLATSRGYTF. DNA of the CDR3: TGTGCTAGTGGTTTGGCCACGTCGCGGGGCTACACCTTC. V gene TRBV12-5 combines with J gene TRBJ1-2; D remains unclear. Looked up from germline, CDR1 is LGHNT and CDR2 is FRNRAP. V was shortened by 1 base and J by 8 bases, with 11 bases between the two germline ends. This CDR3 comprises 13 residues.

The genes are TRBV30 and TRBJ2-7, with D maybe TRBD2 (6 bases). From germline, CDR1 is GTSNPN and CDR2 SVGIG (reference sequence). Between the trimmed V and J ends, which lost 1 base and 9 bases, there was a span of 13 bases. The CDR3 totals 12 residues. The CDR3 DNA is TGTGCCTGGAGTGACGGGGGTCTGGGGCAGTACTTC. Amino acids: CAWSDGGLGQYF.

The chain employs TRBV7-9 and TRBJ2-1; D is unresolved. The CDR3 loop spans 15 amino acids. CDR1 and CDR2 from the germline V gene are SEHNR and FQNEAQ (reference sequence). Trimming cost V 0 bases and J 3 bases, with 9 bases left between them. The CDR3 DNA follows: TGTGCCAGCAGCTTAGCTGGGTTGATCTACAATGAGCAGTTCTTC. This codes for CASSLAGLIYNEQFF.

This clone was found once. V and J are TRBV24-1 and TRBJ1-5, with 7 bases fitting TRBD1. Trimming removed 7 bases from V and 11 bases from J; junction bases left unmatched: 10. Germline V lookup: CDR1 KGHDR, CDR2 SFDVKD. This CDR3 comprises 13 residues. The CDR3: CATSGGPDRAQHF. CDR3 DNA: TGTGCCACCAGCGGTGGGCCTGACAGGGCCCAGCATTTT.

This chain joins TRBV28 and TRBJ1-2; 11 bases agree with TRBD1. There are 14 residues in the CDR3. CDR1 is MDHEN, CDR2 SYDVKM, per germline. After removal of 5 bases from V and 7 bases from J, the junction contained 6 bases not matched to a gene. The CDR3 is CASSPGQGAGGYTF. The CDR3 nucleotides are TGTGCCAGCAGTCCCGGACAGGGGGCAGGTGGCTACACCTTC.

This clone was picked up one time. The genes are TRBV6-2 or TRBV6-3 and TRBJ1-1; no clear D gene. The V gene's germline CDR1 is MNHEY and CDR2 SVGEGT. Trimming removed 0 bases from V and 7 bases from J, with 9 bases in between. This CDR3 contains 13 residues. CDR3 in DNA: TGTGCCAGCAGTTACTCGAGCGGTATTGAAGCTTTCTTT. Its translation is CASSYSSGIEAFF.

The chain couples TRBV4-2 to TRBJ2-7, with D perhaps being TRBD1 or TRBD2 (5 bases each). V was shortened by 1 base and J by 1 base, with 8 bases between the two germline ends. The CDR3 covers 14 residues. CDR1 LGHNA and CDR2 YNFKEQ come from the germline V gene. In DNA form, the CDR3 reads TGTGCCAGCAGCCAAGGGGACCGATCCTACGAGCAGTACTTC. Translation gives CASSQGDRSYEQYF.

The genes are TRBV6-2 or TRBV6-3 and TRBJ1-1, with D possibly being TRBD1 (6 bases). The CDR3 extends over 12 amino acids. Germline CDR1 is MNHEY and CDR2 is SVGEGT. V lost 6 bases and J lost 8, with 13 bases in between. The CDR3 reads CASSQQGWEAFF. CDR3 sequence (DNA): TGTGCCAGCAGCCAACAGGGTTGGGAAGCTTTCTTT.

The chain recombines TRBV27 with TRBJ2-7, with 8 bases matching TRBD2. Germline V gene data show CDR1 as MNHEY and CDR2 as SMNVEV (reference sequence). The V segment lost 5 bases and the J segment 2 bases; nucleotides outside the gene matches: 5. The CDR3 loop spans 14 amino acids. The DNA for the CDR3 is TGTGCCAGCAGTGCCGGGGGGGGAACCTACGAGCAGTACTTC. This encodes CASSAGGGTYEQYF.

This chain uses TRBV11-2 with TRBJ1-2, with 8 bases that match TRBD1. Trimming removed 1 base from V and 2 bases from J; junction bases left unmatched: 0. This CDR3 comprises 14 residues. Germline assignment: CDR1 SGHAT and CDR2 FQNNGV. CDR3 residues: CASSLGQGNYGYTF. As DNA, the CDR3 is TGTGCCAGCAGCTTAGGACAGGGGAACTATGGCTACACCTTC.

The table lists this clone with a count of one. The J gene is TRBJ2-1, the V gene TRBV11-2; tentative D call: TRBD1 (6 bases). Between the trimmed V and J ends, which lost 8 bases and 7 bases, there was a span of 12 bases. Looked up from germline, CDR1 is SGHAT and CDR2 is FQNNGV. The CDR3 has 12 amino acids. The CDR3 DNA reads as TGTGCCAGCCTTCTGGGGGCGAATGAGCAGTTCTTC. This codes for CASLLGANEQFF.

The chain couples TRBV6-2 or TRBV6-3 to TRBJ2-3, with 9 bases identical to TRBD2. Germline lookup yields CDR1 MNHEY and CDR2 SVGEGT. V shed 4 bases, J shed 7 bases, and the junction held 12 bases outside the gene matches. This CDR3 is 16 amino acids long. The CDR3 DNA reads as TGTGCCAGCAGTTGGGGCGGGAGGGCCCCGGGGTATACGCAGTATTTT. Its translation: CASSWGGRAPGYTQYF.

For the CDR3, the DNA is TGTGCCAGCAGTCACCAAATCTCTGGGGCCAACGTCCTGACTTTC. Amino acid sequence: CASSHQISGANVLTF. The chain has TRBV6-5 and TRBJ2-6; D ambiguous. CDR1 is MNHEY and CDR2 is SVGAGI in the germline V gene. V dropped 5 bases and J dropped 0 bases, with 8 bases sitting between them. CDR3 size: 15 residues.

The CDR3 here is CASSQPGPKEQFF. As DNA, the CDR3 is TGTGCCAGCAGCCAACCGGGACCAAAGGAGCAGTTCTTC. The chain joins TRBV3-1 (or the pseudogene TRBV3-2) to TRBJ2-1; D assignment may be TRBD1 or TRBD2 (5 bases each). The CDR3 spans 13 residues. The germline V gene encodes CDR1 LGHDT and CDR2 YNNKEL (reference sequence). With 2 bases removed from V and 10 bases from J, the gap between germline ends came to 12 bases.

This rearrangement joins TRBV12-3 or TRBV12-4 to TRBJ1-2; 11 bases match TRBD1. V lost 8 bases, J lost 7 bases, and 0 bases stayed unmatched. CDR3 length: 11 amino acids. The CDR3 bases are TGTGCCAGCGGACAGGGGGCTGGCTACACCTTC. Its protein is CASGQGAGYTF.

Note on this clone: Distinct nucleotide sequences in the sample also encode this CDR3. The chain links TRBV6-5 to TRBJ1-4; TRBD1 matches 7 bases. V gave up 5 bases and J gave up 4 bases; unmatched junction bases: 4. Germline V gene data show CDR1 as MNHEY and CDR2 as SVGAGI. The CDR3 is 14 residues long. The CDR3 here is CASSRTGNNEKLFF. Written as DNA, the CDR3 is TGTGCCAGCAGTCGGACAGGAAATAATGAAAAACTGTTTTTT.

This clone has just a few counts. The V and J genes are TRBV2 and TRBJ1-2; 9 nucleotides match TRBD1. The V gene end was trimmed by 2 bases and the J gene end by 0 bases; junction bases not matched to a gene: 4. The CDR3 covers 16 residues. Germline values: CDR1 SNHLY, CDR2 FYNNEI. DNA for the CDR3: TGTGCCAGCAGTGAATTTAGGGACAGGGCTAACTATGGCTACACCTTC. Amino acids: CASSEFRDRANYGYTF.

The chain combines TRBV5-1 with TRBJ2-5; D gene unclear. Germline V gene data show CDR1 as SGHRS and CDR2 as YFSETQ. This CDR3 has 13 amino acids. V lost 3 bases and J lost 0, with 6 bases in between. In nucleotides, the CDR3 is TGCGCCAGCAGCTCAGAGTACCAAGAGACCCAGTACTTC. Translating it yields CASSSEYQETQYF.

The chain joins TRBV2 to TRBJ1-5; perhaps TRBD1 as D (6 bases). V lost 7 bases and J lost 7, with 17 bases in between. The CDR3 loop spans 14 amino acids. Germline V gives CDR1 SNHLY, CDR2 FYNNEI. CDR3 sequence (DNA): TGTGCCAGCAAAACGCAGGGGCTGCGGCAGCCCCAGCATTTT. It translates to CASKTQGLRQPQHF. The full variable domain, rest sourced from reference TRBV2 and TRBJ1-5, is EPEVTQTPSHQVTQMGQEVILRCVPISNHLYFYWYRQILGQKVEFLVSFYNNEISEKSEIFDDQFSVERPDGSNFTLKIRSTKLEDSAMYFCASKTQGLRQPQHFGDGTRLSIL.

The chain employs TRBV15 and TRBJ2-3; 10 bases align to TRBD2. Per germline, CDR1 LNHNV and CDR2 YYDKDF (reference sequence). V was clipped by 0 bases and J by 2 bases; unmatched bases: 11. The CDR3 is 19 residues long. CDR3 DNA: TGTGCCACCAGCAGAGATAGCCGGCTAGCGGGAGATTTCACAGATACGCAGTATTTT. Encoded protein: CATSRDSRLAGDFTDTQYF.

This chain links TRBV29-1 with TRBJ1-1; 9 bases fit TRBD1. Trimming cost V 2 bases and J 5 bases; bases outside gene matches: 9. The germline gives CDR1 SQVTM, CDR2 ANQGSEA. The CDR3 is 15 amino acids. The CDR3 coding sequence is TGCAGCGTTGAATACAGGGGGCGGGTAAAAACTGAAGCTTTCTTT. It specifies CSVEYRGRVKTEAFF. Variable domain in full (rest from reference TRBV29-1 and TRBJ1-1): SAVISQKPSRDICQRGTSLTIQCQVDSQVTMMFWYRQQPGQSLTLIATANQGSEATYESGFVIDKFPISRPNLTFSTLTVSNMSPEDSSIYLCSVEYRGRVKTEAFFGQGTRLTVV.

V and J are TRBV4-3 and TRBJ1-3; TRBD1 matches 7 bases. The CDR3 loop spans 17 amino acids. CDR1 is LGHNA, CDR2 YSLEER, per germline. V was clipped by 1 base and J by 2 bases; unmatched bases: 8. The CDR3 region has the DNA TGCGCCAGCAGCCAAGTTCTGAACAGGGGAGCTGGAAACACCATATATTTT. Its protein is CASSQVLNRGAGNTIYF.